The 30 T cell receptor beta chains reported below all come from one sample, sequenced in a study of blood T cell repertoires in COVID-19. Sequenced by immunoSEQ multiplex PCR; TCRdb stores in-frame clones only, minus some. The sample yields 200,000 or so clones, more than 75% seen once. What was sequenced was peripheral blood. These receptor sequences come from a person aged 70 to 79 with COVID-19, enrolled during active disease.

This rearrangement joins TRBV28 to TRBJ1-2, with 10 bases lining up with TRBD1. Germline-derived CDR1 and CDR2 are MDHEN and SYDVKM. The CDR3 length is 16 residues. V trimming: 5 bases; J trimming: 0 bases; junction bases outside the gene matches: 6. In DNA, the CDR3 is TGTGCCAGCAGTGGGGACAGGGGACCTGCTAACTATGGCTACACCTTC. Its protein is CASSGDRGPANYGYTF.

The J gene is TRBJ2-7, the V gene TRBV9; D is perhaps TRBD2 (5 bases). Germline V gene lookup returns CDR1 SGDLS and CDR2 YYNGEE. This CDR3 contains 14 residues. V lost 0 bases, J lost 5 bases, and 12 bases lay in between. The CDR3 DNA reads as TGTGCCAGCAGCGTAGACCCGGGGTCGGACGAGCAGTACTTC. This codes for CASSVDPGSDEQYF.

DNA of the CDR3: TGTGCCAGCAGCGGGGGGCACACTGAAGCTTTCTTT. Amino acids: CASSGGHTEAFF. V and J are TRBV2 and TRBJ1-1; weak D call: TRBD1 (6 bases). The CDR3 is 12 residues long. Trimming shortened V by 6 bases and J by 3 bases, and 8 bases separated the two germline ends. Per germline, CDR1 SNHLY and CDR2 FYNNEI.

V usage is TRBV14 and J usage is TRBJ1-5; 10 nucleotides agree with TRBD1. CDR1 is SGHDN and CDR2 is FVKESK in the germline V gene. V was pared by 2 bases and J by 4 bases, with 8 bases of the junction left unmatched. CDR3 length: 17 residues. CDR3 protein: CASSQNRRTGGNQPQHF. In nucleotides, the CDR3 is TGTGCCAGCAGCCAAAACCGGAGGACAGGGGGGAATCAGCCCCAGCATTTT.

The V call is TRBV19, the J call TRBJ2-2; TRBD2 agrees at 7 bases. The V gene end was trimmed by 2 bases and the J gene end by 7 bases; junction bases not matched to a gene: 25. Germline V gene data show CDR1 as LNHDA and CDR2 as SQIVND (reference sequence). The CDR3 sequence is 21 residues long. CDR3 sequence: CASSIKPGGSRTSSLVGELFF. The DNA of the CDR3 is TGTGCCAGTAGTATAAAGCCCGGAGGGAGTAGGACTAGTTCTTTGGTCGGGGAGCTGTTTTTT.

The CDR3: CASSFERGGLGLKNIQYF. The CDR3 bases are TGTGCCAGCAGTTTTGAGCGGGGGGGCCTCGGGTTGAAAAACATTCAGTACTTC. V usage is TRBV28 and J usage is TRBJ2-4; 10 bases match TRBD2. This CDR3 has 18 amino acids. Per the germline V gene, CDR1 is MDHEN and CDR2 is SYDVKM. J lost 4 bases, V lost 3 bases, and 12 bases had no gene match. Together with reference TRBV28 and TRBJ2-4, the CDR3 gives the full variable domain: DVKVTQSSRYLVKRTGEKVFLECVQDMDHENMFWYRQDPGLGLRLIYFSYDVKMKEKGDIPEGYSVSREKKERFSLILESASTNQTSMYLCASSFERGGLGLKNIQYFGAGTRLSVL.

This rearrangement joins TRBV7-2 to TRBJ1-2; a possible D gene is TRBD1 (6 bases). The CDR3 is 15 residues long. Trimming cost V 2 bases and J 7 bases, with 17 bases left between them. CDR1 and CDR2 (germline): SGHTA, FQGNSA. CDR3 DNA: TGTGCCAGCAGCTTAACCCAACAGGGTGTCGGTGGCTACACCTTC. The encoded protein is CASSLTQQGVGGYTF.

Comments on this clone: Additional DNA sequences in this sample encode the identical CDR3. The chain couples TRBV9 to TRBJ2-3; D remains unclear. The ends were cut back, 4 bases at V and 3 bases at J, with 6 bases in the middle. Germline V CDR1 and CDR2: SGDLS, YYNGEE. The CDR3 loop spans 12 amino acids. CDR3 nucleotides: TGTGCCAGCAGCCCCCCGACAGATACGCAGTATTTT. As protein: CASSPPTDTQYF. Drawing the rest from reference TRBV9 and TRBJ2-3, the complete variable domain is DSGVTQTPKHLITATGQRVTLRCSPRSGDLSVYWYQQSLDQGLQFLIQYYNGEERAKGNILERFSAQQFPDLHSELNLSSLELGDSALYFCASSPPTDTQYFGPGTRLTVL.

The chain links TRBV24-1 to TRBJ1-4; the D is unclear. The CDR3 spans 14 residues. The V end lost 4 bases, the J end lost 0 bases, and 5 bases lay between the germline ends. Per germline, CDR1 KGHDR and CDR2 SFDVKD. CDR3 sequence (DNA): TGTGCCACCAGTGACCCAGCAACTAATGAAAAACTGTTTTTT. Translating gives CATSDPATNEKLFF.

The J gene is TRBJ1-1, the V gene TRBV6-5, with D possibly matching TRBD1 (5 bases). The CDR3 extends over 14 amino acids. Trimming removed 6 bases from V and 5 bases from J, with 16 bases in between. Per germline, CDR1 MNHEY and CDR2 SVGAGI. CDR3 DNA sequence: TGTGCCAGCAGAGAGACGGGGGGAGGGACTGAAGCTTTCTTT. It encodes CASRETGGGTEAFF.

This chain uses TRBV5-1 with TRBJ2-2, with D tentatively TRBD2 (6 bases). V was cut by 3 bases and J by 6 bases, with 15 bases left in between. In germline, CDR1 is SGHRS, CDR2 YFSETQ. This CDR3 contains 15 residues. The CDR3 coding sequence is TGCGCCAGCAGCTGGGGGACTCCTACCGCCGGGGAGCTGTTTTTT. It encodes CASSWGTPTAGELFF.

The chain employs TRBV19 and TRBJ1-2; a possible D gene is TRBD1 (5 bases). The CDR3 is 15 amino acids. Germline CDR1 LNHDA, CDR2 SQIVND (reference sequence). Trimming removed 2 bases at V and 8 bases at J, with 18 bases between. CDR3 sequence reads: CASSILQTGAGGYTF. Written as DNA, the CDR3 is TGTGCCAGTAGTATACTGCAGACCGGTGCAGGGGGCTACACCTTC. The full variable domain, its missing parts supplied by reference TRBV19 and TRBJ1-2, is DGGITQSPKYLFRKEGQNVTLSCEQNLNHDAMYWYRQDPGQGLRLIYYSQIVNDFQKGDIAEGYSVSREKKESFPLTVTSAQKNPTAFYLCASSILQTGAGGYTFGSGTRLTVV.

The chain recombines TRBV27 with TRBJ1-3; no firm D call. Trimming left V 6 bases short and J 2 bases short, with 11 bases between. The germline V gene has CDR1 MNHEY and CDR2 SMNVEV (reference sequence). The CDR3 has 14 amino acids. CDR3 DNA: TGTGCCAGCAGCCTGAGGGCGCCTGGAAACACCATATATTTT. Its translation is CASSLRAPGNTIYF.

This chain uses TRBV5-1 with TRBJ1-2, with D unclear. Trimming shortened V by 1 base and J by 4 bases, and 8 bases separated the two germline ends. The CDR3 has 13 amino acids. The germline V gene encodes CDR1 SGHRS and CDR2 YFSETQ. The CDR3 DNA follows: TGCGCCAGCAGCTTGTCCCCCCTCTATGGCTACACCTTC. It codes for CASSLSPLYGYTF.

The V call is TRBV7-8, the J call TRBJ2-4, with 8 bases aligning to TRBD2. The CDR3 totals 12 residues. Germline loops: CDR1 SGHVS, CDR2 FQNEAQ. The ends lost 6 bases at V and 9 bases at J; junction bases unmatched: 4. The CDR3 reads CASRAREGIQYF. CDR3 in DNA: TGTGCCAGCAGGGCACGGGAGGGCATTCAGTACTTC.

J is TRBJ2-2 and V is TRBV7-2; D perhaps matches TRBD2 (6 bases). V shed 2 bases and J shed 5 bases, with 9 bases lying between them. The CDR3 spans 14 residues. CDR1 is SGHTA, CDR2 FQGNSA, per germline. This CDR3 is CASSLLRGTGELFF. CDR3 sequence (DNA): TGTGCCAGCAGCTTATTACGGGGGACCGGGGAGCTGTTTTTT.

The V call is TRBV10-2, the J call TRBJ2-7, with 8 bases lining up with TRBD1. The ends lost 5 bases at V and 2 bases at J; junction bases unmatched: 5. Germline V gene lookup returns CDR1 WSHSY and CDR2 SAAADI. The CDR3 loop spans 14 amino acids. CDR3 loop: CASSSDRDAYEQYF. In DNA, the CDR3 is TGCGCCAGCAGTTCGGACAGGGATGCCTACGAGCAGTACTTC.

The rearrangement links TRBV7-2 to TRBJ1-2; 7 nucleotides line up with TRBD1. Per germline, CDR1 SGHTA and CDR2 FQGNSA. The CDR3 sequence is 15 residues long. V shed 2 bases and J 2 bases; nucleotides not matched to a gene: 5. The CDR3 loop is CASSLRTGQNYGYTF. In DNA, the CDR3 is TGTGCCAGCAGCTTACGGACAGGTCAGAACTATGGCTACACCTTC.

V usage is TRBV6-1 and J usage is TRBJ1-2; 8 bases align to TRBD1. CDR1 is MNHNS and CDR2 is SASEGT in the germline V gene. CDR3 length: 15 amino acids. Trimming removed 0 bases from V and 6 bases from J; junction bases left unmatched: 6. CDR3 loop: CASSEARTGLDGYTF. The DNA for the CDR3 is TGTGCCAGCAGTGAAGCTAGGACAGGGCTGGATGGCTACACCTTC.

This clone appeared a single time. The rearrangement joins TRBV5-1 to TRBJ1-4; 8 bases match TRBD1. The V and J ends lost 2 bases and 6 bases, in that order; junction bases with no gene match: 6. Germline CDR1 is SGHRS and CDR2 is YFSETQ. The CDR3 runs 15 residues. CDR3 nucleotides: TGCGCCAGCAGCTTCGGACAGGGAGGTTATGAAAAACTGTTTTTT. Translating gives CASSFGQGGYEKLFF.

This clone appeared once. This chain connects TRBV6-5 to TRBJ2-7; 8 bases are a match to TRBD2. CDR3 size: 15 residues. In germline, CDR1 is MNHEY, CDR2 SVGAGI. The ends lost 6 bases at V and 3 bases at J; junction bases unmatched: 10. As DNA, the CDR3 is TGTGCCAGCAGAGACCCAGCGGGGGCGCACTACGAGCAGTACTTC. This sequence encodes CASRDPAGAHYEQYF.

The chain combines TRBV12-3 or TRBV12-4 with TRBJ2-1; D perhaps matches TRBD2 (5 bases). With 3 bases removed from V and 9 bases from J, the gap between germline ends came to 9 bases. The CDR3 runs 12 residues. The CDR3 reads CASSFSAGEQFF. CDR3 DNA: TGTGCCAGCAGTTTTTCTGCGGGTGAGCAGTTCTTC.

This chain connects TRBV19 to TRBJ1-5, with 7 bases fitting TRBD1. Germline loops: CDR1 LNHDA, CDR2 SQIVND (reference sequence). V shed 7 bases, J shed 5 bases, and the junction held 14 bases outside the gene matches. The CDR3 length is 16 residues. The CDR3: CASKQEGGQPYQPQHF. The CDR3 nucleotides are TGTGCCAGTAAACAAGAGGGGGGACAGCCCTATCAGCCCCAGCATTTT.

The chain employs TRBV28 and TRBJ1-2, with TRBD1 matching 8 bases. With V trimmed by 6 bases and J by 4 bases, 4 bases remained unmatched. Germline CDR1 MDHEN, CDR2 SYDVKM. This CDR3 contains 13 residues. The CDR3 sequence: CASRKTGVYGYTF. The CDR3, as DNA: TGTGCCAGCAGAAAGACAGGGGTCTATGGCTACACCTTC.

The genes are TRBV7-8 and TRBJ1-5; D possibly corresponds to TRBD1 (6 bases). CDR3 size: 15 residues. V was shortened by 1 base and J by 1 base, with 8 bases between the two germline ends. Germline V gene lookup returns CDR1 SGHVS and CDR2 FQNEAQ. The DNA for the CDR3 is TGTGCCAGCAGCTTAGAGACAGGAAGCAATCAGCCCCAGCATTTT. It specifies CASSLETGSNQPQHF.

The chain has TRBV6-2 or TRBV6-3 and TRBJ1-1, with 8 bases identical to TRBD1. Germline V gene lookup returns CDR1 MNHEY and CDR2 SVGEGT. Unmatched junction bases numbered 6, after V lost 5 bases and J lost 1 base. The CDR3 sequence is 15 residues long. The CDR3 reads CASSRHRGRNTEAFF. The DNA for the CDR3 is TGTGCCAGCAGTCGCCACAGGGGGAGGAACACTGAAGCTTTCTTT.

The chain's CDR3 is CASSSTPTGDQPQHF. Written as DNA, the CDR3 is TGTGCCAGCAGCTCCACACCTACAGGGGATCAGCCCCAGCATTTT. The chain uses TRBV5-5 and TRBJ1-5; 7 bases fit TRBD1. CDR3 length: 15 amino acids. The germline V gene has CDR1 SGHKS and CDR2 YYEKEE (reference sequence). V shed 3 bases and J 5 bases; nucleotides not matched to a gene: 8.

The chain has TRBV3-1 (or the pseudogene TRBV3-2) and TRBJ1-6; TRBD1 matches at 8 bases. Germline values: CDR1 LGHDT, CDR2 YNNKEL (reference sequence). Trimming cost V 4 bases and J 9 bases; bases outside gene matches: 11. The CDR3 sequence is 16 residues long. CDR3 residues: CASSRVSTGAISPLHF. CDR3 DNA sequence: TGTGCCAGCAGCCGCGTCTCGACAGGGGCTATTTCACCCCTCCACTTT.

The chain carries TRBV5-1 and TRBJ1-5; 11 bases agree with TRBD1. V shed 4 bases, J shed 6 bases, and the junction held 3 bases outside the gene matches. Germline assignment: CDR1 SGHRS and CDR2 YFSETQ. This CDR3 is 14 amino acids long. For the CDR3, the DNA is TGCGCCAGCAGCGCGGGACAGGGGGGTCAGCCCCAGCATTTT. Its protein product is CASSAGQGGQPQHF.

V usage is TRBV2 and J usage is TRBJ1-5, with D possibly matching TRBD1 (5 bases). V was shortened by 7 bases and J by 9 bases, with 16 bases between the two germline ends. CDR1 and CDR2 (germline): SNHLY, FYNNEI. CDR3 length equals 13 residues. The CDR3 DNA reads as TGTGCCAGCACCAGGGCAGGCGTCTTGCCCCAGCATTTT. Its protein is CASTRAGVLPQHF.